Below, 2 T cell receptor beta chains from the same sample are listed, as sequenced in a study of T cell responses to AZD1222 COVID-19 vaccine. Sequencing was performed with immunoSEQ multiplex PCR; in TCRdb, only in-frame clones are kept and a portion is missing. The table has 130,000 to 150,000 clones, roughly 89% seen once. The specimen comprised peripheral blood, sampled on day 0 of AZD1222 vaccination. Receptor source: an adult in good health.

The chain recombines TRBV28 with TRBJ2-5; 12 bases are a match to TRBD2. The junction had 15 bases not matched to a gene; V was cut back by 7 bases and J by 6 bases. The CDR3 consists of 17 residues. Germline CDR1 and CDR2: MDHEN and SYDVKM. The CDR3 reads CASNGVRTSGVHQTQYF. CDR3 in DNA: TGTGCCAGCAACGGTGTGCGGACTAGCGGGGTCCACCAGACCCAGTACTTC. Complete variable domain (other parts from reference TRBV28 and TRBJ2-5): DVKVTQSSRYLVKRTGEKVFLECVQDMDHENMFWYRQDPGLGLRLIYFSYDVKMKEKGDIPEGYSVSREKKERFSLILESASTNQTSMYLCASNGVRTSGVHQTQYFGPGTRLLVL.

V usage is TRBV5-6 and J usage is TRBJ2-1, with 8 bases matching TRBD1. V lost 5 bases to trimming and J lost 10 bases; unmatched junction nucleotides: 14. The CDR3 runs to 15 residues. Germline assignment: CDR1 SGHDT and CDR2 YYEEEE. CDR3 loop: CASSQWGRQGLEQFF. The DNA for the CDR3 is TGTGCCAGCAGTCAGTGGGGTCGACAGGGGCTCGAGCAGTTCTTC.